The 27 T cell receptor beta chains given below trace back to one sample, sequenced in a study of siplizumab effects on memory and regulatory T cells. TCRdb's table, derived via immunoSEQ multiplex PCR, lists solely in-frame clones and lacks some. The table has 87,000 or so clones, roughly 94% seen once. Material for sequencing was non-Treg CD4+ T cells sorted from blood. All receptors derive from a human donor in good health.

This clone was seen once. This chain links TRBV4-3 with TRBJ2-5, with 8 bases fitting TRBD2. The CDR3 length is 16 residues. The germline gives CDR1 LGHNA, CDR2 YSLEER. V shed 4 bases, J shed 4 bases, and the junction held 11 bases outside the gene matches. The CDR3 here is CASSRVGREGSETQYF. The CDR3 bases are TGCGCCAGCAGCCGAGTAGGACGGGAGGGCTCAGAGACCCAGTACTTC.

The chain employs TRBV5-1 and TRBJ1-2; TRBD1 matches at 9 bases. Germline V gene lookup returns CDR1 SGHRS and CDR2 YFSETQ. The CDR3 covers 14 residues. J lost 4 bases, V lost 4 bases, and 5 bases had no gene match. The CDR3 DNA follows: TGCGCCAGCAGCAGGGACAGGGCGCTCTATGGCTACACCTTC. Translated, it gives CASSRDRALYGYTF.

The chain links TRBV9 to TRBJ1-1; 10 nucleotides agree with TRBD1. The CDR3 has 14 residues. V was pared by 4 bases and J by 7 bases, with 7 bases of the junction left unmatched. Germline lookup yields CDR1 SGDLS and CDR2 YYNGEE. The CDR3 DNA reads TGTGCCAGCAGCCCGGGACAGGGGTCGAGTGAAGCTTTCTTT. Protein product: CASSPGQGSSEAFF.

The V and J genes are TRBV6-5 and TRBJ1-2; 7 nucleotides agree with TRBD1. The CDR3 covers 14 residues. The V gene end was trimmed by 2 bases and the J gene end by 2 bases; junction bases not matched to a gene: 2. Germline V CDR1 and CDR2: MNHEY, SVGAGI. The CDR3 here is CASSYPGGNYGYTF. The CDR3 DNA reads as TGTGCCAGCAGTTACCCAGGGGGGAACTATGGCTACACCTTC.

This sequence joins TRBV2 and TRBJ1-1; D call uncertain. CDR3 length: 13 amino acids. With 3 bases removed from V and 10 bases from J, the gap between germline ends came to 15 bases. CDR1 and CDR2 (germline): SNHLY, FYNNEI. DNA for the CDR3: TGTGCCAGCAGTGAGACGAACTCGGTTGGAGCTTTCTTT. Translating it yields CASSETNSVGAFF.

The rearrangement uses TRBV19 and TRBJ2-5; TRBD1 might be the D (5 bases). The CDR3 loop spans 14 amino acids. Between the trimmed V and J ends, which lost 5 bases and 4 bases, there was a span of 14 bases. Looked up from germline, CDR1 is LNHDA and CDR2 is SQIVND (reference sequence). CDR3 in DNA: TGTGCCAGTAGTGCAGCGACAGTCCGAGAGACCCAGTACTTC. Protein: CASSAATVRETQYF.

The chain couples TRBV11-3 to TRBJ1-6; the D is unclear. The CDR3 loop spans 13 amino acids. The germline V and J ends were trimmed by 5 bases and 4 bases, with 6 bases remaining between them. Germline V lookup: CDR1 SGHNT, CDR2 YENEEA. CDR3 in amino acids: CASSRGYNSPLHF. CDR3 in DNA: TGTGCCAGCAGCAGAGGGTATAATTCACCCCTCCACTTT.

This rearrangement joins TRBV4-1 to TRBJ2-3, with 9 bases identical to TRBD1. The V gene's germline CDR1 is MGHRA and CDR2 YSYEKL. The CDR3 covers 16 residues. V shed 4 bases and J 6 bases; nucleotides not matched to a gene: 11. CDR3 amino acids: CASSLVPGQGLDTQYF. CDR3 sequence (DNA): TGCGCCAGCAGCCTCGTCCCGGGACAGGGATTGGATACGCAGTATTTT.

In this sample, this clone turned up once. J is TRBJ1-1 and V is TRBV11-3; no reliable D call. This CDR3 comprises 14 residues. Trimming left V 1 base short and J 0 bases short, with 6 bases between. Germline V gene lookup returns CDR1 SGHNT and CDR2 YENEEA. The CDR3 DNA reads as TGTGCCAGCAGCTTAGGACGAATGAACACTGAAGCTTTCTTT. Protein product: CASSLGRMNTEAFF. Filled out from reference TRBV11-3 and TRBJ1-1, the complete variable domain reads EAGVVQSPRYKIIEKKQPVAFWCNPISGHNTLYWYLQNLGQGPELLIRYENEEAVDDSQLPKDRFSAERLKGVDSTLKIQPAELGDSAVYLCASSLGRMNTEAFFGQGTRLTVV.

The chain couples TRBV19 to TRBJ1-6; 9 positions match TRBD1. CDR3 length equals 15 residues. Unmatched junction bases numbered 3, after V lost 1 base and J lost 8 bases. The germline V gene encodes CDR1 LNHDA and CDR2 SQIVND (reference sequence). CDR3 loop: CASSIGTGAHSPLHF. DNA for the CDR3: TGTGCCAGTAGTATAGGGACAGGGGCCCATTCACCCCTCCACTTT.

This chain uses TRBV6-1 with TRBJ1-4; D gene unclear. V was shortened by 6 bases and J by 4 bases, with 12 bases between the two germline ends. This CDR3 is 14 amino acids long. Germline V gene data show CDR1 as MNHNS and CDR2 as SASEGT. The CDR3 spells CASRLDQINEKLFF. The CDR3, as DNA: TGTGCCAGCAGGCTAGACCAGATTAATGAAAAACTGTTTTTT.

The chain combines TRBV10-3 with TRBJ2-2, with 10 bases identical to TRBD2. The CDR3 has 14 residues. Trimming took 10 bases from V and 6 from J; bases not matched to a gene: 8. Germline lookup yields CDR1 ENHRY and CDR2 SYGVKD. CDR3 region: CATLAGEVSGELFF. The DNA of the CDR3 is TGTGCCACCCTAGCGGGAGAGGTGTCCGGGGAGCTGTTTTTT.

The chain uses TRBV29-1 and TRBJ2-7; TRBD1 matches at 8 bases. The V and J ends lost 6 bases and 2 bases, in that order; junction bases with no gene match: 3. CDR1 and CDR2 (germline): SQVTM, ANQGSEA. The CDR3 contains 12 residues. CDR3 protein: CSVGDRTYEQYF. The DNA for the CDR3 is TGCAGCGTCGGGGACAGGACCTACGAGCAGTACTTC.

This chain uses TRBV7-9 with TRBJ1-2; D not certain. CDR1 and CDR2 (germline): SEHNR, FQNEAQ (reference sequence). This CDR3 region has 17 residues. The V end lost 5 bases, the J end lost 3 bases, and 22 bases lay between the germline ends. CDR3: CASSRTGSQLGDYGYTF. CDR3 nucleotides: TGTGCCAGCAGCCGGACCGGGTCCCAGCTTGGGGACTATGGCTACACCTTC.

This chain links TRBV4-1 with TRBJ1-5; maybe TRBD1 (5 bases). CDR3 length: 16 residues. Trimming shortened V by 1 base and J by 1 base, and 11 bases separated the two germline ends. The germline V gene encodes CDR1 MGHRA and CDR2 YSYEKL. CDR3 loop: CASSQGPGGSNQPQHF. The CDR3 region has the DNA TGCGCCAGCAGCCAAGGCCCGGGGGGAAGCAATCAGCCCCAGCATTTT.

V gene TRBV4-3 combines with J gene TRBJ2-1, with D possibly called TRBD1 or TRBD2 (5 bases each). V gave up 0 bases and J gave up 2 bases, with 11 bases separating them. The germline CDR1 and CDR2 sequences are LGHNA and YSLEER. CDR3 length: 16 residues. CDR3: CASSQDQVGPYNEQFF. The CDR3 DNA is TGCGCCAGCAGCCAAGATCAGGTGGGACCCTACAATGAGCAGTTCTTC.

The V and J genes are TRBV21-1 and TRBJ1-1; the table's D gene call, TRBD1, was not cross checked with the DNA. TRBV21-1 is described as a pseudogene. The CDR3 contains 13 residues. CDR3 sequence (DNA): TGTGCCAGCGGATATACAGGGTGCACTGAAGCTTTCTTT. Amino acids: CASGYTGCTEAFF.

The genes are TRBV7-8 and TRBJ2-1, with 9 bases fitting TRBD1. Germline trimming cut 4 bases from V and 6 bases from J; bases unmatched to any gene: 10. This CDR3 is built from 16 residues. The germline gives CDR1 SGHVS, CDR2 FQNEAQ. The CDR3 reads CASSSGQGTGGNEQFF. CDR3 bases: TGTGCCAGCAGCTCAGGACAGGGGACGGGCGGCAATGAGCAGTTCTTC. Filled out from reference TRBV7-8 and TRBJ2-1, the complete variable domain reads GAGVSQSPRYKVAKRGQDVALRCDPISGHVSLFWYQQALGQGPEFLTYFQNEAQLDKSGLPSDRFFAERPEGSVSTLKIQRTQQEDSAVYLCASSSGQGTGGNEQFFGPGTRLTVL.

The chain recombines TRBV7-6 with TRBJ2-5; D is undetermined. The ends were cut back, 1 base at V and 2 bases at J, with 8 bases in the middle. Germline V CDR1 and CDR2: SGHVS, FNYEAQ. This CDR3 has 14 amino acids. The CDR3 loop reads CASSLGPVQETQYF. The CDR3 DNA reads TGTGCCAGCAGCTTAGGCCCGGTGCAAGAGACCCAGTACTTC.

The chain links TRBV6-4 to TRBJ2-1; 9 bases match TRBD2. The CDR3 runs to 16 residues. V dropped 4 bases and J dropped 3; count of bases not matched to a gene: 7. The V gene's germline CDR1 is MRHNA and CDR2 SNTAGT. Written as DNA, the CDR3 is TGTGCCAGCAGTGTCGGTATTAGCGGGGGCTACAATGAGCAGTTCTTC. Its protein is CASSVGISGGYNEQFF.

The CDR3 sequence: CAIGTGERYEQYF. CDR3 sequence (DNA): TGTGCCATCGGGACAGGGGAGCGCTACGAGCAGTACTTC. V usage is TRBV10-3 and J usage is TRBJ2-7; 10 positions agree with TRBD1. Germline CDR1 reads ENHRY; CDR2 reads SYGVKD. The CDR3 loop spans 13 amino acids. V gave up 8 bases and J gave up 3 bases; unmatched junction bases: 4.

The chain uses TRBV11-3 and TRBJ2-7; D gene uncertain. V was trimmed by 3 bases and J by 3 bases, leaving 9 bases between them. The CDR3 consists of 13 residues. CDR1 and CDR2 (germline): SGHNT, YENEEA. The CDR3 sequence: CASSFGLGYEQYF. The CDR3 DNA reads as TGTGCCAGCAGCTTCGGGTTGGGCTACGAGCAGTACTTC.

The chain carries TRBV4-1 and TRBJ1-1; TRBD1 might be the D (5 bases). The CDR3 has 14 amino acids. Trimming shortened V by 6 bases and J by 0 bases, and 11 bases separated the two germline ends. Germline V gives CDR1 MGHRA, CDR2 YSYEKL. CDR3 amino acids: CASRTDRMNTEAFF. CDR3 nucleotide sequence: TGCGCCAGCAGAACCGACAGAATGAACACTGAAGCTTTCTTT.

This clone is a singleton in its sample. The J gene is TRBJ1-3, the V gene TRBV28; TRBD1 matches at 11 bases. The CDR3 runs to 18 residues. J lost 7 bases, V lost 4 bases, and 15 bases had no gene match. The germline gives CDR1 MDHEN, CDR2 SYDVKM. CDR3 coding DNA: TGTGCCAGCAGTTCCCCGGGGACAGGGGGTTCTAGTCGGAACACCATATATTTT. It yields the protein CASSSPGTGGSSRNTIYF.

The genes are TRBV29-1 and TRBJ1-1; D is ambiguous. CDR1 is SQVTM, CDR2 ANQGSEA, per germline. The length of the CDR3 is 11 residues. Trimming stripped 7 bases from V and 11 bases from J, with 17 bases between. The CDR3 DNA is TGCAGCGCCGGGGAGCCCGGTGATGCTTTCTTT. Its translation is CSAGEPGDAFF.

The chain couples TRBV19 to TRBJ2-1; D call uncertain. The CDR3 totals 11 residues. The germline V and J ends were trimmed by 8 bases and 3 bases, with 5 bases remaining between them. The V gene's germline CDR1 is LNHDA and CDR2 SQIVND (reference sequence). The DNA for the CDR3 is TGTGCCAGTGGGGTCTACAATGAGCAGTTCTTC. This gives the protein CASGVYNEQFF.

This clone has more than one count but fewer than ten. The V gene is TRBV5-1, the J gene TRBJ2-2; D perhaps matches TRBD1 (6 bases). This CDR3 contains 14 residues. Trimming removed 7 bases at V and 0 bases at J, with 10 bases between. CDR1 SGHRS and CDR2 YFSETQ come from the germline V gene. CDR3 DNA sequence: TGCGCCAGCCAGGACAGCCCGAACACCGGGGAGCTGTTTTTT. It codes for CASQDSPNTGELFF. Together with reference TRBV5-1 and TRBJ2-2, the CDR3 gives the full variable domain: KAGVTQTPRYLIKTRGQQVTLSCSPISGHRSVSWYQQTPGQGLQFLFEYFSETQRNKGNFPGRFSGRQFSNSRSEMNVSTLELGDSALYLCASQDSPNTGELFFGEGSRLTVL.